This TCR beta chain emerged from a study of blood T cell repertoires in COVID-19 (dated by TCRdb to 2019 to 2021). In the study overall: Samples from collaborators originated in the United States, Italy and Spain and spanned both the acute and convalescent phases of COVID-19. The material from the prospective study consisted of cDNA or gDNA derived from T cells, B-cell-depleted T cells, or PBMCs. Subjects who had been exposed to COVID-19, were actively infected with it, or had recovered from it provided the deeply sampled blood TCRbeta repertoires that made up the dataset. A freely available public database, intended as a resource for researchers studying the immune response to SARS-CoV-2, is where the repertoires were released. The samples were drawn from the first 160 participants of the ongoing ImmuneRACE study and from more than 1,000 subjects provided by 6 global collaborators. A de-identified subject ID, COVID-19 status, age in years and sex were almost always included in the sample metadata. Where HLA class I and class II types were available, the types were taken from metadata supplied by the sample provider, not from assay-based typing. Study-wide findings and limitations: Clinical and demographic metadata were provided uncurated, with the amount varying by source and participant.

From its cysteine to its phenylalanine, the CDR3 spans 15 amino acids. Only the CDR3 DNA stays, 45 bases, in frame from base 1. In the germline V gene, CDR1 corresponds to MGHRA and CDR2 to YSYEKL. V is cut back by 6 bases and J by 0 bases, with 3 bases in the junction unmatched. TCRbeta CDR3 regions were amplified from genomic DNA by means of the immunoSEQ Assay, a bias-controlled multiplex PCR. The original methods were these. Nucleated cell counts per sample were estimated from amplification of reference gene primers within the assay. To quantify the absolute abundance of each unique TCRbeta CDR3 rearrangement, sequence reads were collapsed and filtered. Productive Simpson clonality was computed per sample as the square root of Simpson's diversity index over productive rearrangements. This immuneACCESS table, as held by TCRdb, lists in-frame sequences with V and J called but not all clones. Of the missing ones, under half trace to an unresolved V gene in checked studies; the others have no known cause. V, J and clone size derive from that table, while D and trimming were established from the DNA sequence. The sample profile shows 250,000 to 350,000 clones; about nine tenths of them were found once. Jointly, the top ten make up roughly 2.2% of the sample.

Samples from volunteer blood donors who had recovered from COVID-19 were contributed by a second Seattle source. Whole blood was collected in K2EDTA tubes by collaborating institutions according to the institutions' own protocols. For TCRbeta analysis, collaborators shipped samples in one of three forms: frozen whole blood, isolated PBMCs, or DNA extracted from either of those sample types. On this clone: The antigen it binds to is not known. Nothing much larger sits one base from this clone, and base qualities are not available.

Input material: peripheral blood. The receptor chain draws on TRBV4-1 and TRBJ2-2; TRBD1 aligns with 8 central bases. The clonotype comes from a woman between 45 and 60 years old who had recovered from COVID-19. Read as DNA, the sequence is TGCGCCAGCAGTCAGGGACAGGCGAACACCGGGGAGCTGTTTTTT. Translation gives CASSQGQANTGELFF.